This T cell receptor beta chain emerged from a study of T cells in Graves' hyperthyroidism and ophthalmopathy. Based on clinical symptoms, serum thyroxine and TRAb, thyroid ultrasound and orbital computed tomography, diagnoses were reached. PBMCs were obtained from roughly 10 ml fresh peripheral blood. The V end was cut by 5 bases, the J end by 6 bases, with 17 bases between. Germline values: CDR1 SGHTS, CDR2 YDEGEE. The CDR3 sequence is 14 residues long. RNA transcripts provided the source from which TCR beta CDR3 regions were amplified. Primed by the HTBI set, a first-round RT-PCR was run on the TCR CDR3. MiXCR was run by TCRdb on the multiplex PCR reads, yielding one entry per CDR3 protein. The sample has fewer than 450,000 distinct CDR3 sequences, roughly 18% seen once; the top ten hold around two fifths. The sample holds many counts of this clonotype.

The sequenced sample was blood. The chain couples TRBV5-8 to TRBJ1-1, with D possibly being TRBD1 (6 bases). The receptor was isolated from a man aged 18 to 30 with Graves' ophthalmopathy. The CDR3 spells CASRLSGDRSEAFF. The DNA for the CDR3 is TGTGCCAGCAGGTTATCAGGGGATCGGTCTGAAGCTTTCTTT.